Here is one T cell receptor (beta chain) with its context. The antigen is not known. Genomic DNA served as template for TCR beta VDJ and CDR3 profiling. MiXCR, run by TCRdb on the reads, gives a single entry per CDR3 protein. The table includes just over 450,000 distinct CDR3 sequences, around 30% detected once. The data derive from a study of CD8+CD57+ T cells in acquired aplastic anemia. The germline V gene encodes CDR1 LNHDA and CDR2 SQIVND (reference sequence). V was clipped by 0 bases and J by 8 bases, with 13 bases between them. CDR3 length: 14 amino acids. Study observations and caveats: Any difference that existed in CD8+ Simpson's diversity between patients and controls was not significant.

Sequencing involved patients with CD8+CD57+ cell expansion previously shown by flow cytometry. Acquired aplastic anemia of severe grade affected all patients. This clonotype was sampled from a human donor with aplastic anemia. The chain recombines TRBV19 with TRBJ1-1; D unclear. What was sequenced was sorted CD4+, CD8+, or CD8+CD57+ T cells (not recorded which) from PBMCs. The CDR3 DNA is TGTGCCAGTAGTATAGAGACCGGCAATTCCGAAGCTTTCTTT. Residues: CASSIETGNSEAFF.